A selection of T cell receptor beta chains follows, all from one sample in a study of T cell changes during pregnancy in multiple sclerosis. Profiled with immunoSEQ multiplex PCR; TCRdb holds only in-frame clones, not every one. The table lists 70,000 to 95,000 clones, 85% to 95% of them singletons, with 4.3% in the top ten. The sequenced sample was peripheral blood, obtained in the first trimester of pregnancy. The receptors were sampled from a female donor with multiple sclerosis, enrolled in a pregnancy study. Both conserved end residues are part of each CDR3. Fields, in order: CDR3 protein, CDR3 DNA, clone size, J gene, V gene, D gene, CDR3 length. D genes are given only for firm matches. Clone sizes are given selectively: once, few, many, or a class where the clone is expanded.

CDR3aa: CASSLWGGQETQYF
CDR3nt: TGTGCCAGCAGCTTATGGGGGGGGCAAGAGACCCAGTACTTC
abundance: NA
j_gene: TRBJ2-5
v_gene: TRBV13
d_gene: TRBD2
len: 14

CDR3aa: CAISSELAAGLGDTQYF
CDR3nt: TGTGCCATCAGTAGCGAATTAGCAGCGGGGCTCGGGGATACGCAGTATTTT
abundance: NA
j_gene: TRBJ2-3
v_gene: TRBV10-3
d_gene: TRBD2
len: 17

CDR3aa: CASSYSSEGGGTEAFF
CDR3nt: TGTGCCAGCAGTTACTCGTCCGAAGGAGGCGGAACTGAAGCTTTCTTT
abundance: NA
j_gene: TRBJ1-1
v_gene: TRBV6-5
d_gene: NA
len: 16

CDR3aa: CASTPQGREQYF
CDR3nt: TGTGCCAGCACCCCCCAGGGGCGCGAGCAGTACTTC
abundance: NA
j_gene: TRBJ2-7
v_gene: TRBV2
d_gene: NA
len: 12

CDR3aa: CASSVGGVGEQYF
CDR3nt: TGTGCCAGCAGCGTAGGAGGTGTTGGCGAGCAGTACTTC
abundance: NA
j_gene: TRBJ2-7
v_gene: TRBV9
d_gene: NA
len: 13

CDR3aa: CATRQGARAEAFF
CDR3nt: TGTGCCACCCGACAGGGGGCAAGGGCTGAAGCTTTCTTT
abundance: NA
j_gene: TRBJ1-1
v_gene: TRBV19
d_gene: TRBD1
len: 13

CDR3aa: CASSDRQGKTTYEQYF
CDR3nt: TGTGCCAGCAGTGACAGACAGGGCAAAACTACCTACGAGCAGTACTTC
abundance: NA
j_gene: TRBJ2-7
v_gene: TRBV2
d_gene: TRBD1
len: 16

CDR3aa: CASSVRGQVDTGELFF
CDR3nt: TGTGCCAGCAGCGTGAGAGGACAGGTTGACACCGGGGAGCTGTTTTTT
abundance: NA
j_gene: TRBJ2-2
v_gene: TRBV9
d_gene: TRBD1
len: 16

CDR3aa: CASSIDLRGGQETQYF
CDR3nt: TGTGCCAGTAGTATAGACCTTAGAGGAGGGCAAGAGACCCAGTACTTC
abundance: NA
j_gene: TRBJ2-5
v_gene: TRBV19
d_gene: NA
len: 16

CDR3aa: CASSSPRTSGGGYNEQFF
CDR3nt: TGTGCCAGCAGCTCGCCTCGGACTAGCGGGGGGGGGTACAATGAGCAGTTCTTC
abundance: NA
j_gene: TRBJ2-1
v_gene: TRBV5-6
d_gene: TRBD2
len: 18

CDR3aa: CASSLGPGQMNTEAFF
CDR3nt: TGCGCCAGCAGTCTCGGCCCGGGACAGATGAACACTGAAGCTTTCTTT
abundance: once
j_gene: TRBJ1-1
v_gene: TRBV4-1
d_gene: TRBD1
len: 16

CDR3aa: CAWSVQGDNQPQHF
CDR3nt: TGTGCCTGGAGTGTACAGGGAGACAATCAGCCCCAGCATTTT
abundance: NA
j_gene: TRBJ1-5
v_gene: TRBV30
d_gene: NA
len: 14

CDR3aa: CASSSYKEDFLFF
CDR3nt: TGTGCCAGCAGCTCATACAAGGAGGATTTCCTGTTTTTT
abundance: NA
j_gene: TRBJ1-4
v_gene: TRBV7-9
d_gene: NA
len: 13

CDR3aa: CASSGLRGHGEQYF
CDR3nt: TGTGCCAGCAGCGGACTCCGGGGACACGGCGAGCAGTACTTC
abundance: NA
j_gene: TRBJ2-7
v_gene: TRBV2
d_gene: NA
len: 14

CDR3aa: CASSFGEGGHEQFF
CDR3nt: TGTGCCAGCAGCTTTGGGGAGGGGGGACATGAGCAGTTCTTC
abundance: NA
j_gene: TRBJ2-1
v_gene: TRBV7-6
d_gene: NA
len: 14

CDR3aa: CASSPGGAGGNNEQFF
CDR3nt: TGTGCCAGCAGCCCCGGGGGGGCGGGAGGAAACAATGAGCAGTTCTTC
abundance: NA
j_gene: TRBJ2-1
v_gene: TRBV7-3
d_gene: TRBD2
len: 16

CDR3aa: CSVVALAGSYNEQFF
CDR3nt: TGCAGCGTTGTAGCCCTAGCGGGGTCCTACAATGAGCAGTTCTTC
abundance: NA
j_gene: TRBJ2-1
v_gene: TRBV29-1
d_gene: TRBD2
len: 15

CDR3aa: CASPKTGDGPYEQYF
CDR3nt: TGTGCCAGCCCTAAGACAGGGGATGGGCCCTACGAGCAGTACTTC
abundance: NA
j_gene: TRBJ2-7
v_gene: TRBV6-1
d_gene: TRBD1
len: 15

CDR3aa: CASSLGFAGGSTEAFF
CDR3nt: TGTGCCAGCAGCTTAGGGTTTGCGGGGGGAAGTACTGAAGCTTTCTTT
abundance: NA
j_gene: TRBJ1-1
v_gene: TRBV7-2
d_gene: NA
len: 16

CDR3aa: CASSEIGTGGIYGYTF
CDR3nt: TGTGCCAGCAGTGAAATTGGGACAGGCGGTATCTATGGCTACACCTTC
abundance: NA
j_gene: TRBJ1-2
v_gene: TRBV6-1
d_gene: TRBD1
len: 16

CDR3aa: CASSTLQGRNEQFF
CDR3nt: TGTGCCAGCAGCACCCTCCAGGGAAGGAATGAGCAGTTCTTC
abundance: NA
j_gene: TRBJ2-1
v_gene: TRBV9
d_gene: NA
len: 14

CDR3aa: CASSLTGQGNYGYTF
CDR3nt: TGTGCCAGCAGCTTAACGGGACAGGGGAACTATGGCTACACCTTC
abundance: NA
j_gene: TRBJ1-2
v_gene: TRBV7-3
d_gene: TRBD1
len: 15

CDR3aa: CASSQEAGGPDTQYF
CDR3nt: TGTGCCAGCAGCCAAGAAGCGGGGGGGCCTGATACGCAGTATTTT
abundance: NA
j_gene: TRBJ2-3
v_gene: TRBV4-2
d_gene: TRBD2
len: 15

CDR3aa: CASSSYGGYEQFF
CDR3nt: TGTGCCAGCAGCTCTTATGGGGGCTATGAGCAGTTCTTC
abundance: NA
j_gene: TRBJ2-1
v_gene: TRBV7-9
d_gene: NA
len: 13

CDR3aa: CASSLTRQKSSYNEQFF
CDR3nt: TGTGCCAGCTCACTAACTAGGCAGAAATCCTCCTACAATGAGCAGTTCTTC
abundance: NA
j_gene: TRBJ2-1
v_gene: TRBV18
d_gene: NA
len: 17

CDR3aa: CASRETGFQPQHF
CDR3nt: TGTGCCAGCAGAGAGACAGGGTTTCAGCCCCAGCATTTT
abundance: NA
j_gene: TRBJ1-5
v_gene: TRBV2
d_gene: TRBD1
len: 13

CDR3aa: CATRPDSAGANVLTF
CDR3nt: TGTGCCACCAGGCCGGACAGCGCTGGGGCCAACGTCCTGACTTTC
abundance: NA
j_gene: TRBJ2-6
v_gene: TRBV15
d_gene: NA
len: 15

CDR3aa: CASSPRTSGTDTQYF
CDR3nt: TGCGCCAGCAGCCCCCGGACTAGCGGAACAGATACGCAGTATTTT
abundance: NA
j_gene: TRBJ2-3
v_gene: TRBV4-1
d_gene: TRBD2
len: 15

CDR3aa: CASSLWGGDTQYF
CDR3nt: TGTGCCAGCAGTTTATGGGGAGGAGATACGCAGTATTTT
abundance: NA
j_gene: TRBJ2-3
v_gene: TRBV27
d_gene: NA
len: 13

CDR3aa: CASSFTGGADTGELFF
CDR3nt: TGTGCCAGCAGCTTTACAGGGGGCGCGGACACCGGGGAGCTGTTTTTT
abundance: once
j_gene: TRBJ2-2
v_gene: TRBV7-6
d_gene: TRBD1
len: 16

CDR3aa: CASSLNPGGYEQYF
CDR3nt: TGTGCCAGTAGTCTTAATCCGGGGGGTTACGAGCAGTACTTC
abundance: NA
j_gene: TRBJ2-7
v_gene: TRBV19
d_gene: TRBD2
len: 14

CDR3aa: CASSLVGRANYGYTF
CDR3nt: TGTGCCAGCAGCTTAGTCGGCAGGGCTAACTATGGCTACACCTTC
abundance: NA
j_gene: TRBJ1-2
v_gene: TRBV13
d_gene: NA
len: 15

CDR3aa: CASSQEGIQGARTEAFF
CDR3nt: TGCGCCAGCAGCCAAGAAGGGATCCAGGGGGCGAGGACTGAAGCTTTCTTT
abundance: NA
j_gene: TRBJ1-1
v_gene: TRBV4-1
d_gene: TRBD1
len: 17

CDR3aa: CAWSPTGYEQYF
CDR3nt: TGTGCCTGGAGTCCGACAGGGTACGAGCAGTACTTC
abundance: NA
j_gene: TRBJ2-7
v_gene: TRBV30
d_gene: TRBD1
len: 12

CDR3aa: CASSFGTLGSYNEQFF
CDR3nt: TGTGCCAGCAGCTTCGGGACTTTGGGCTCCTACAATGAGCAGTTCTTC
abundance: NA
j_gene: TRBJ2-1
v_gene: TRBV11-2
d_gene: NA
len: 16

CDR3aa: CASSPGTVSYEQYF
CDR3nt: TGTGCCAGCTCCCCAGGGACAGTCTCCTACGAGCAGTACTTC
abundance: NA
j_gene: TRBJ2-7
v_gene: TRBV18
d_gene: TRBD1
len: 14

CDR3aa: CASRKLAGGPGELFF
CDR3nt: TGTGCCAGCAGGAAACTAGCGGGGGGGCCCGGGGAGCTGTTTTTT
abundance: NA
j_gene: TRBJ2-2
v_gene: TRBV6-5
d_gene: TRBD2
len: 15

CDR3aa: CASSLGTGDTEAFF
CDR3nt: TGTGCCAGCAGTTTAGGGACAGGGGATACTGAAGCTTTCTTT
abundance: NA
j_gene: TRBJ1-1
v_gene: TRBV5-4
d_gene: TRBD1
len: 14

CDR3aa: CASSKRTGGSSSSYEQYF
CDR3nt: TGTGCCAGCAGCAAACGGACAGGGGGCTCCTCCAGCTCCTACGAGCAGTACTTC
abundance: NA
j_gene: TRBJ2-7
v_gene: TRBV21-1
d_gene: NA
len: 18

CDR3aa: CASSPGLHTDTQYF
CDR3nt: TGTGCCAGCAGCCCGGGACTCCACACAGATACGCAGTATTTT
abundance: NA
j_gene: TRBJ2-3
v_gene: TRBV7-3
d_gene: NA
len: 14

CDR3aa: CASSPRTFQNTEAFF
CDR3nt: TGTGCCAGCAGTCCTCGGACTTTTCAGAACACTGAAGCTTTCTTT
abundance: NA
j_gene: TRBJ1-1
v_gene: TRBV6-5
d_gene: NA
len: 15

CDR3aa: CASRTTGGFMNTEAFF
CDR3nt: TGTGCCAGCAGGACGACAGGGGGTTTCATGAACACTGAAGCTTTCTTT
abundance: NA
j_gene: TRBJ1-1
v_gene: TRBV2
d_gene: TRBD1
len: 16

CDR3aa: CASSTPGGNEKLFF
CDR3nt: TGTGCCAGCAGCACACCGGGGGGAAATGAAAAACTGTTTTTT
abundance: NA
j_gene: TRBJ1-4
v_gene: TRBV9
d_gene: NA
len: 14

CDR3aa: CASRAGSEQYF
CDR3nt: TGTGCCAGCAGGGCAGGGTCGGAGCAGTACTTC
abundance: NA
j_gene: TRBJ2-7
v_gene: TRBV6-1
d_gene: NA
len: 11

CDR3aa: CASGLATGFSEAFF
CDR3nt: TGTGCTAGTGGTTTGGCGACAGGGTTCTCTGAAGCTTTCTTT
abundance: NA
j_gene: TRBJ1-1
v_gene: TRBV12-5
d_gene: TRBD1
len: 14

CDR3aa: CASSAKSGTGRSYEQYF
CDR3nt: TGTGCCAGCAGTGCTAAGTCCGGGACAGGGCGTTCCTACGAGCAGTACTTC
abundance: NA
j_gene: TRBJ2-7
v_gene: TRBV6-1
d_gene: TRBD1
len: 17

CDR3aa: CASSQEGAANTGELFF
CDR3nt: TGTGCCAGCAGCCAAGAGGGCGCTGCGAACACCGGGGAGCTGTTTTTT
abundance: NA
j_gene: TRBJ2-2
v_gene: TRBV4-2
d_gene: NA
len: 16

CDR3aa: CASSLPTERGQPITGELFF
CDR3nt: TGTGCCAGCAGCTTACCTACCGAGAGGGGACAACCGATTACCGGGGAGCTGTTTTTT
abundance: NA
j_gene: TRBJ2-2
v_gene: TRBV7-9
d_gene: NA
len: 19

CDR3aa: CASSSQVAYGYTF
CDR3nt: TGTGCCAGTAGTAGTCAGGTTGCCTATGGCTACACCTTC
abundance: NA
j_gene: TRBJ1-2
v_gene: TRBV19
d_gene: NA
len: 13

CDR3aa: CASSFGLAAHNEQFF
CDR3nt: TGTGCCAGCAGCTTCGGACTAGCGGCCCACAATGAGCAGTTCTTC
abundance: NA
j_gene: TRBJ2-1
v_gene: TRBV7-2
d_gene: TRBD2
len: 15

CDR3aa: CASSDRRVGNTIYF
CDR3nt: TGTGCCAGCAGTGACCGCAGGGTTGGAAACACCATATATTTT
abundance: NA
j_gene: TRBJ1-3
v_gene: TRBV6-1
d_gene: NA
len: 14

CDR3aa: CASSLAHSHTEAFF
CDR3nt: TGTGCCAGCAGCTTAGCCCACAGTCACACTGAAGCTTTCTTT
abundance: NA
j_gene: TRBJ1-1
v_gene: TRBV7-9
d_gene: NA
len: 14

CDR3aa: CASAGYNEKLFF
CDR3nt: TGCGCCAGCGCGGGATATAATGAAAAACTGTTTTTT
abundance: few
j_gene: TRBJ1-4
v_gene: TRBV5-1
d_gene: NA
len: 12

CDR3aa: CASSYGYPGAGELFF
CDR3nt: TGTGCCAGCAGTTATGGCTACCCAGGGGCCGGGGAGCTGTTTTTT
abundance: NA
j_gene: TRBJ2-2
v_gene: TRBV6-6
d_gene: NA
len: 15

CDR3aa: CASSVDDRGFFGYTF
CDR3nt: TGTGCCAGCAGCGTAGACGACAGGGGGTTTTTTGGCTACACCTTC
abundance: NA
j_gene: TRBJ1-2
v_gene: TRBV9
d_gene: TRBD1
len: 15

CDR3aa: CASSGPAGGYSGETQYF
CDR3nt: TGTGCCAGCAGTGGGCCGGCAGGGGGCTATTCGGGAGAGACCCAGTACTTC
abundance: NA
j_gene: TRBJ2-5
v_gene: TRBV2
d_gene: TRBD1
len: 17

CDR3aa: CASSGKWAGDTQYF
CDR3nt: TGTGCCAGCAGCGGGAAGTGGGCGGGAGATACGCAGTATTTT
abundance: NA
j_gene: TRBJ2-3
v_gene: TRBV7-4
d_gene: NA
len: 14

CDR3aa: CASSLYRNTEAFF
CDR3nt: TGTGCCAGCAGCTTATACAGGAACACTGAAGCTTTCTTT
abundance: NA
j_gene: TRBJ1-1
v_gene: TRBV11-3
d_gene: NA
len: 13

CDR3aa: CASQTAGGRVGELFF
CDR3nt: TGTGCCAGCCAAACAGCCGGGGGAAGGGTCGGGGAGCTGTTTTTT
abundance: NA
j_gene: TRBJ2-2
v_gene: TRBV19
d_gene: NA
len: 15